This TCR beta chain is drawn from a study of T-cell reconstitution after alpha-beta-depleted transplantation in children. The table lists this clonotype with many counts. Its antigen is not known. The TCRbeta library incorporated unique molecular identifiers. TCRdb fed the PCR reads into MiXCR, producing one record per CDR3 protein. The sample records 700,000 to 850,000 distinct CDR3 sequences, 15% to 20% being singletons. V lost 1 base and J lost 3, with 3 bases in between. The CDR3 length is 12 residues. Germline-derived CDR1 and CDR2 are SNHLY and FYNNEI. Overall study findings and caveats: Recipient T cells and thymic progenitors that survived gave rise to the high TCRbeta diversity observed at day 60 in some patients. T-cell numbers and diversity one year post-transplant derived largely from freshly generated T cells.

This chain connects TRBV2 to TRBJ1-1; D not certain. This TCR was sampled from a male patient between 10 and 17 years old who had a stem cell transplant for acute lymphoblastic leukemia, so the T cells may come from the graft donor. Source: PBMCs, mostly from graft donor cells, taken 360 days after TCRalphabeta/CD19-depleted stem cell transplant. CDR3 sequence: CASSEGYTEAFF. CDR3 DNA sequence: TGTGCCAGCAGTGAAGGTTACACTGAAGCTTTCTTT.